The clone carrying this T cell receptor beta chain was seen a handful of times. The entry originates in a study of OX40 agonist ivuxolimab in advanced cancers. Study summary: Ivuxolimab was delivered to patients intravenously every 2 weeks at doses spanning 0.01 to 10 mg/kg.

Measured with immunoSEQ multiplex PCR; TCRdb has only the in-frame clones, and not every one. This repertoire shows 80,000 to 95,000 clones, about 89% found once; its top ten account for 8% to 9.5%. The CDR3 sequence is 16 residues long. The V gene's germline CDR1 is LGHNA and CDR2 YNFKEQ. The V gene lost 6 bases and the J gene lost 3 bases, with 17 bases spanning the gap. Anyone with autoimmune disease history or systemic immunosuppression was excluded. Sampling of blood occurred at baseline, cycle 4 day 1, and cycle 7 day 1. This TCR was recovered from an adult with an advanced solid tumor such as melanoma, head and neck, liver or kidney cancer. The chain joins TRBV4-2 to TRBJ2-2, with D possibly being TRBD1 or TRBD2 (5 bases each). Sequencing used CD4+ or CD8+ T cells sorted from blood, obtained in a trial of the OX40 agonist ivuxolimab. CDR3 residues: CASSPQDLLDTGELFF. The CDR3 region has the DNA TGTGCCAGCAGTCCACAGGACTTGTTGGACACCGGGGAGCTGTTTTTT.